The clone carrying this T cell receptor beta chain appeared many times. TCRdb re-called the 5' RACE reads through MiXCR, storing one row per CDR3 protein. The sample has 40,000 to 55,000 distinct CDR3 sequences, approximately 4% seen once; the top ten hold about 3.1%. This sample was included in a study of early T cells in non-severe SARS-CoV-2 infection. V lost 8 bases, J lost 6 bases, and 7 bases stayed unmatched. The CDR3 contains 13 residues. Germline V gene sequence: CDR1 ENHRY, CDR2 SYGVKD. The receptor was derived from an adult who was a healthcare worker with PCR-confirmed SARS-CoV-2 infection or an uninfected control (not recorded which). Sequenced input: whole blood. The chain carries TRBV10-3 and TRBJ1-5; 7 nucleotides match TRBD1. CDR3 sequence: CAIGETGPQPQHF. The CDR3 DNA follows: TGTGCCATCGGGGAGACAGGGCCTCAGCCCCAGCATTTT.